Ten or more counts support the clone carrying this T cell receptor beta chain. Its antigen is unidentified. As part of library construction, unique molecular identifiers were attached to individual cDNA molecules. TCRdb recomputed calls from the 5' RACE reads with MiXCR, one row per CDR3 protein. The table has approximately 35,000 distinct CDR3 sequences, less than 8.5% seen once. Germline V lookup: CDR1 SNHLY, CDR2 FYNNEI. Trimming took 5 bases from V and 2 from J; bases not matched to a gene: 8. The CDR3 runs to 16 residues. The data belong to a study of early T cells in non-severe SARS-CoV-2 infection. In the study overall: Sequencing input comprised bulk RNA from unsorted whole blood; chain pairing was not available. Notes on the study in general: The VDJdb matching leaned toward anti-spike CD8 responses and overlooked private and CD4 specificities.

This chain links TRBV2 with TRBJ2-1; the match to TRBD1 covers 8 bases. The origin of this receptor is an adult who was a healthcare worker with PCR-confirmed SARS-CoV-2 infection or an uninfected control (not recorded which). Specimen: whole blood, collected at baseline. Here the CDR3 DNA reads TGTGCCAGCAGTCAAGAGACAGGGGCCGCCTACAATGAGCAGTTCTTC. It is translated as CASSQETGAAYNEQFF.